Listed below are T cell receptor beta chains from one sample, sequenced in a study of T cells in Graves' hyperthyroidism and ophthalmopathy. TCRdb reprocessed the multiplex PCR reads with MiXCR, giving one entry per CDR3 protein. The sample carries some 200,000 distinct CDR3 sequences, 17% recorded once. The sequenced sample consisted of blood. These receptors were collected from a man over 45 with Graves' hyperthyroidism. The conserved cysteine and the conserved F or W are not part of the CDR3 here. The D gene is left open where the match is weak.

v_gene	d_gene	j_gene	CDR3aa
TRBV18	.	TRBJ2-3	ASSPPPAPDTQY
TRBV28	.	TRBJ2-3	ASSLSPEDTQY
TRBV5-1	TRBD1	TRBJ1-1	ASNRGQEDTEAF
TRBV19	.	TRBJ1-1	ASSIPQNTEAF
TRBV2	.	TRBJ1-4	ASSVLRDNEKLF
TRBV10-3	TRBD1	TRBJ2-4	AISDFYSGQGYRLAKNIQY
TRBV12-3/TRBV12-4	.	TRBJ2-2	ASSPYGGNTGELF
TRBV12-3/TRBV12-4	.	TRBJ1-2	ASSETAYGYT
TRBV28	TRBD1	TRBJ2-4	ASSSLTGSIIQY
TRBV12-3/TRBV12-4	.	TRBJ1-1	ASSLEEGDTEAF
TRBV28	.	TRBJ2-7	VTSTRPYEQY
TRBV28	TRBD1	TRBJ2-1	ASSLPGTGNEQF
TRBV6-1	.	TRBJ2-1	ASSVPRGYNEQF
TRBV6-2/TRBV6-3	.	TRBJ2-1	ASKGGASSYNEQF
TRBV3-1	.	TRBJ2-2	ASSLLRVHGELF
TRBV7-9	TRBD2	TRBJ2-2	ASSPPSGNTGELF
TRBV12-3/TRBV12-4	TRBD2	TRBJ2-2	ASRQGGSGSAGELF
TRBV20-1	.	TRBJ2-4	SARGLSEAKNIQY
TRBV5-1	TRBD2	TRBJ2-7	ASSRGTSGTSSYEQY
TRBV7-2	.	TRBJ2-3	ASSLQPRGGTDTQY
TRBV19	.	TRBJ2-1	ASSMAGRGYEQF
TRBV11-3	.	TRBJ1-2	ASSLGLHSYGYT
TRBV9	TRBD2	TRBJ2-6	ASSVAWGGDLSGANVLT
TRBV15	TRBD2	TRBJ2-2	ATSRDEIFLAGGTGELF
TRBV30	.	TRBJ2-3	AWISPTSGTDTQY
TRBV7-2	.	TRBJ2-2	ASSKGGLGSGSGELF
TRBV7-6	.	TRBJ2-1	ASSLGGLLNEQF
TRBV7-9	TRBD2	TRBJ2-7	ASSRLAGSYEQY
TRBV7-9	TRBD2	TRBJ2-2	ASSPRTSGITTGELF
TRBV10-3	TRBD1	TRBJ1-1	AIRRGQGGEAF
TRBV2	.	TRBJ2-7	ASNRESVDEQY
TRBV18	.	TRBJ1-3	ASSRDTLSGNTIY
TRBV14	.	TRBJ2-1	ASSQDWGSNEQF
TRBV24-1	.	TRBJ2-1	ATSEGGTYNEQF
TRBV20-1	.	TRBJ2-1	SASLNTLGEQF
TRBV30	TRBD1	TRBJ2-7	AWETGSYEQY
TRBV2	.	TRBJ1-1	ASKNTVNTEAF
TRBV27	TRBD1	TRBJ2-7	ASRDRQHYEQY
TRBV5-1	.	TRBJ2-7	ASSKGGGSYEQY
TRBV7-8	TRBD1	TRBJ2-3	ASSFLGTALTDTQY
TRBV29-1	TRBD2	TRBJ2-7	SVVLAGVGEQY
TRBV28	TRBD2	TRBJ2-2	ASTLPGSGRRTGELF
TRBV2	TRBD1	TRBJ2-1	ASSGGQGLGSY
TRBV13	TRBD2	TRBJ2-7	ASSFTLRGAGDKYEQY
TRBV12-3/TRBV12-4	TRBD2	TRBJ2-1	ASSLAAGGLNEQF
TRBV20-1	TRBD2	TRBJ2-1	SARDSGTSRREQF
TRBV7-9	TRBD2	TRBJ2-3	ASSPRTSGGDTQY
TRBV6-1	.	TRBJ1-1	ASSPHPARGTEAF
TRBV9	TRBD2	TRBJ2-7	ASSVASGYSYEQY
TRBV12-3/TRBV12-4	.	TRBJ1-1	ASIRGRNTEAF
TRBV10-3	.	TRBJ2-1	AIRASLDNEQF
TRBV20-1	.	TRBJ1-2	SAPPGGWSYGYT
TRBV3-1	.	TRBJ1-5	ASSQERDNQPQH
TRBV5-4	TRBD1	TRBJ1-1	ASRDGTGPIEAF
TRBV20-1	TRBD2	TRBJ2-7	SAYPRGGRAYEQY
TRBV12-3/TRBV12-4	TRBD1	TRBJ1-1	ASSPGGVTEAF
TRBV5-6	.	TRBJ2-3	ASSLGGHTDTQY